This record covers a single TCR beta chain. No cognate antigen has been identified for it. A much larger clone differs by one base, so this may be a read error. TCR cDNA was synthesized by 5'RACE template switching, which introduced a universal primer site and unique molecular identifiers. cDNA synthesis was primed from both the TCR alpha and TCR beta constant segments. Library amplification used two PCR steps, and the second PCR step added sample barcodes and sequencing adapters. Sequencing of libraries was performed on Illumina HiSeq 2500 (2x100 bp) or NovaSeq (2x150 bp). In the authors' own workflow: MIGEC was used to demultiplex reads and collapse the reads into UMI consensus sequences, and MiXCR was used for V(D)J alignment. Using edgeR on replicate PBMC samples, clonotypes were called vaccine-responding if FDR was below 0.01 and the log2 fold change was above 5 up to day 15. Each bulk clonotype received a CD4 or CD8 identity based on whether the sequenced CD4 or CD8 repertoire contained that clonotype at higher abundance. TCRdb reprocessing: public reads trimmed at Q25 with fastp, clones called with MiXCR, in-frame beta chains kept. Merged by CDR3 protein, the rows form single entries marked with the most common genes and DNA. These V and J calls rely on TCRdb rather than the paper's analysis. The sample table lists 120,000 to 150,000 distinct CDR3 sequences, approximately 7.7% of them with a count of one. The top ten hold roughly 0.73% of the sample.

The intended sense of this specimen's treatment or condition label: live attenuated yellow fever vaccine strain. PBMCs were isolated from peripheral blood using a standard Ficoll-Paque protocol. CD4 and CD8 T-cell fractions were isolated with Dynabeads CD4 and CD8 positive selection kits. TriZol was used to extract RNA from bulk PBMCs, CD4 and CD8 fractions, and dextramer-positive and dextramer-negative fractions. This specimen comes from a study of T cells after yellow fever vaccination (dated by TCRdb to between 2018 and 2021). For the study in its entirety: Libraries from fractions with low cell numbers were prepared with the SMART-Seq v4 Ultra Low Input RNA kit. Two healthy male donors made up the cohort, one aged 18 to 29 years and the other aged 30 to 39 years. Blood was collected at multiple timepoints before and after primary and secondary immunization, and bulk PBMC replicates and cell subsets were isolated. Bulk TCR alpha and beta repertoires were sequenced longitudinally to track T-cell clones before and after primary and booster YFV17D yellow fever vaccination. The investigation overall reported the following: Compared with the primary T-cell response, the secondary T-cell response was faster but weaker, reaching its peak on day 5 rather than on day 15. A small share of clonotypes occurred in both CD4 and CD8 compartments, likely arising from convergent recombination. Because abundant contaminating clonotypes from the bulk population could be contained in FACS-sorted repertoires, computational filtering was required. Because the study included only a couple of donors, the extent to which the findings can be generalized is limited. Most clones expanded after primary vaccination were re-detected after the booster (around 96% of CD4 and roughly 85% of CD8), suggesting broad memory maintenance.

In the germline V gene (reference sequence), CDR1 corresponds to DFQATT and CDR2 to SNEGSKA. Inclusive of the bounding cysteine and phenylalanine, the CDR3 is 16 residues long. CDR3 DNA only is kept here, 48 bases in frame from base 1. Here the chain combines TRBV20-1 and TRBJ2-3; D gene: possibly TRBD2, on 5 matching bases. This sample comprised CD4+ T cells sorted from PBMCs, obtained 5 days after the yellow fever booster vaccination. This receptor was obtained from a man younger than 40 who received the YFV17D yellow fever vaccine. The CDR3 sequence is CSSRSRTRLSTDTQYF. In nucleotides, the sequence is TGCAGTTCTAGAAGTCGGACTCGACTCAGCACAGATACGCAGTATTTT.